The rows below give T cell receptor beta chains drawn from one sample of a study of blood T cell repertoires in COVID-19. The data were produced by immunoSEQ multiplex PCR, yet TCRdb's version contains in-frame clones alone and is incomplete. This table has about half a million clones, 70% to 90% appearing once. The sample was peripheral blood. The receptors were sampled from a human donor in a cohort sampled during active COVID-19. The CDR3 runs from the conserved cysteine through the conserved F or W. Fields, in order: clone size, D gene, V gene, CDR3 length, J gene, CDR3 DNA, CDR3 protein. A D gene is named only where the DNA matches it firmly. Size tells how often a clone was seen (once, few, many) or the class of an expanded clone, and some rows leave it out.

abundance: NA
d_gene: TRBD2
v_gene: TRBV4-1
len: 18
j_gene: TRBJ2-1
CDR3nt: TGCGCCAGCAGCCAAGATACGCTAGCGGAGAGCTCCTACAATGAGCAGTTCTTC
CDR3aa: CASSQDTLAESSYNEQFF

abundance: NA
d_gene: TRBD1
v_gene: TRBV28
len: 16
j_gene: TRBJ2-3
CDR3nt: TGTGCCAGCAGTTTATGGAGGACAGGGATCACAGATACGCAGTATTTT
CDR3aa: CASSLWRTGITDTQYF

abundance: NA
d_gene: NA
v_gene: TRBV19
len: 16
j_gene: TRBJ1-4
CDR3nt: TGTGCCAGTAGTATAGTCCCATCGGGTACCGGTGAAAAACTGTTTTTT
CDR3aa: CASSIVPSGTGEKLFF

abundance: once
d_gene: NA
v_gene: TRBV18
len: 16
j_gene: TRBJ1-1
CDR3nt: TGTGCCAGCTCACCTAACCTGGACAGTATGAACACTGAAGCTTTCTTT
CDR3aa: CASSPNLDSMNTEAFF

abundance: NA
d_gene: NA
v_gene: TRBV6-1
len: 11
j_gene: TRBJ2-7
CDR3nt: TGTGCCAGCAGTGAGACGGGGGAGCAGTACTTC
CDR3aa: CASSETGEQYF

abundance: NA
d_gene: TRBD1
v_gene: TRBV18
len: 14
j_gene: TRBJ2-5
CDR3nt: TGTGCCAGCTCAACCGGGACAGGGGCTGAGACCCAGTACTTC
CDR3aa: CASSTGTGAETQYF

abundance: few
d_gene: NA
v_gene: TRBV27
len: 14
j_gene: TRBJ1-5
CDR3nt: TGTGCCAGCACCCTCTCACAGGGTCATCAGCCCCAGCATTTT
CDR3aa: CASTLSQGHQPQHF

abundance: NA
d_gene: TRBD2
v_gene: TRBV20-1
len: 15
j_gene: TRBJ2-3
CDR3nt: TGCAGTGCTAGTCTCCTGGCGGGAGGGGCAGATACGCAGTATTTT
CDR3aa: CSASLLAGGADTQYF

abundance: once
d_gene: TRBD1
v_gene: TRBV28
len: 15
j_gene: TRBJ1-5
CDR3nt: TGTGCCAGCAGTCTCGGACAGGGTATAGGTCAGCCCCAGCATTTT
CDR3aa: CASSLGQGIGQPQHF

abundance: NA
d_gene: NA
v_gene: TRBV7-2
len: 16
j_gene: TRBJ1-3
CDR3nt: TGTGCCAGCAGCTTATCTTTTGGCAGCTCTGGAAACACCATATATTTT
CDR3aa: CASSLSFGSSGNTIYF

abundance: few
d_gene: NA
v_gene: TRBV7-9
len: 8
j_gene: TRBJ2-4
CDR3nt: TGTGCCAGCAGCTCGGAGGACTTC
CDR3aa: CASSSEDF

abundance: NA
d_gene: TRBD1
v_gene: TRBV7-2
len: 15
j_gene: TRBJ2-7
CDR3nt: TGTGCCAGCAGCTTAGGACAGGGGATATCCTACGAGCAGTACTTC
CDR3aa: CASSLGQGISYEQYF

abundance: once
d_gene: NA
v_gene: TRBV14
len: 15
j_gene: TRBJ2-7
CDR3nt: TGTGCCAGCAGCCGAGAAGCCTCGTATCCCCACGAGCAGTACTTC
CDR3aa: CASSREASYPHEQYF

abundance: few
d_gene: NA
v_gene: TRBV28
len: 11
j_gene: TRBJ1-3
CDR3nt: TGTGCCAGCAGTTCAGGGGTCACCATATATTTT
CDR3aa: CASSSGVTIYF

abundance: NA
d_gene: TRBD1
v_gene: TRBV28
len: 17
j_gene: TRBJ2-1
CDR3nt: TGTGCCAGCAGTTCCCATAGTAGGGACAGTTCTGTTGATGAGCAGTTCTTC
CDR3aa: CASSSHSRDSSVDEQFF

abundance: NA
d_gene: TRBD1
v_gene: TRBV4-2
len: 14
j_gene: TRBJ2-7
CDR3nt: TGTGCCAGCAGCCGGGACAGGTTCTCCTACGAGCAGTACTTC
CDR3aa: CASSRDRFSYEQYF

abundance: NA
d_gene: TRBD2
v_gene: TRBV18
len: 13
j_gene: TRBJ2-3
CDR3nt: TGTGCCAGCTCCCTCGCGGGGGCAGATACGCAGTATTTT
CDR3aa: CASSLAGADTQYF

abundance: NA
d_gene: NA
v_gene: TRBV30
len: 12
j_gene: TRBJ1-5
CDR3nt: TGTGCCTGGAGTGATTCAGGTCAGCCCCAGCATTTT
CDR3aa: CAWSDSGQPQHF

abundance: NA
d_gene: NA
v_gene: TRBV20-1
len: 11
j_gene: TRBJ2-1
CDR3nt: TGCAGTGCCTCCGGAGGGGTTGAGCAGTTCTTC
CDR3aa: CSASGGVEQFF

abundance: NA
d_gene: NA
v_gene: TRBV5-8
len: 18
j_gene: TRBJ1-3
CDR3nt: TGTGCCAGCAGCTTGGCAGGAAGCACAACCAACTCTGGAAACACCATATATTTT
CDR3aa: CASSLAGSTTNSGNTIYF

abundance: NA
d_gene: NA
v_gene: TRBV5-1
len: 16
j_gene: TRBJ2-5
CDR3nt: TGCGCCAGCAGCCCAGGGGCGGAGACCCTGGTAGAGACCCAGTACTTC
CDR3aa: CASSPGAETLVETQYF

abundance: NA
d_gene: NA
v_gene: TRBV19
len: 14
j_gene: TRBJ1-1
CDR3nt: TGTGCCAGTAGTAGAGACAGGAACAGAGCTGAAGCTTTCTTT
CDR3aa: CASSRDRNRAEAFF

abundance: NA
d_gene: TRBD2
v_gene: TRBV2
len: 14
j_gene: TRBJ2-1
CDR3nt: TGTGCCAGCATAGGGCTAGCGGGAGCGGGTGAGCAGTTCTTC
CDR3aa: CASIGLAGAGEQFF

abundance: few
d_gene: TRBD2
v_gene: TRBV10-3
len: 15
j_gene: TRBJ2-7
CDR3nt: TGTGCCATCGGTCCGGGACTAGCGGTGTCTAACGAGCAGTACTTC
CDR3aa: CAIGPGLAVSNEQYF

abundance: NA
d_gene: TRBD2
v_gene: TRBV19
len: 16
j_gene: TRBJ2-1
CDR3nt: TGTGCCAGTAGTGTCGGGACTAGCCGCTCCTACAATGAGCAGTTCTTC
CDR3aa: CASSVGTSRSYNEQFF

abundance: NA
d_gene: TRBD1
v_gene: TRBV28
len: 15
j_gene: TRBJ1-2
CDR3nt: TGTGCCAGCAGTTCCACCGGACAGGTGAACTATGGCTACACCTTC
CDR3aa: CASSSTGQVNYGYTF

abundance: NA
d_gene: NA
v_gene: TRBV2
len: 14
j_gene: TRBJ2-7
CDR3nt: TGTGCCAGCGGAAGCAGGACTAACTCCTACGAGCAGTACTTC
CDR3aa: CASGSRTNSYEQYF

abundance: NA
d_gene: TRBD2
v_gene: TRBV5-6
len: 16
j_gene: TRBJ2-1
CDR3nt: TGTGCCAGCAGCCAACTTCATAGCGGGAGAGGCAATGAGCAGTTCTTC
CDR3aa: CASSQLHSGRGNEQFF

abundance: NA
d_gene: TRBD2
v_gene: TRBV15
len: 15
j_gene: TRBJ2-3
CDR3nt: TGTGCCACCAGCAGAGCTAGCGGGAGCACAGATACGCAGTATTTT
CDR3aa: CATSRASGSTDTQYF

abundance: NA
d_gene: NA
v_gene: TRBV28
len: 17
j_gene: TRBJ1-2
CDR3nt: TGTGCCAGCAGTTTTGCCTCAACCGGACTCTCGAACTATGGCTACACCTTC
CDR3aa: CASSFASTGLSNYGYTF

abundance: NA
d_gene: NA
v_gene: TRBV18
len: 16
j_gene: TRBJ1-1
CDR3nt: TGTGCCAGCTCACCCAGCCCCGGGATAATGAACACTGAAGCTTTCTTT
CDR3aa: CASSPSPGIMNTEAFF

abundance: NA
d_gene: TRBD1
v_gene: TRBV20-1
len: 14
j_gene: TRBJ2-7
CDR3nt: TGCAGTGCTAGTCGACAGGGGATGGCCTACGAGCAGTACTTC
CDR3aa: CSASRQGMAYEQYF

abundance: NA
d_gene: NA
v_gene: TRBV6-1
len: 16
j_gene: TRBJ2-4
CDR3nt: TGTGCCAGCAGTGAAGTCCTCCAAGGAGGACGGGACATTCAGTACTTC
CDR3aa: CASSEVLQGGRDIQYF

abundance: few
d_gene: NA
v_gene: TRBV28
len: 16
j_gene: TRBJ1-1
CDR3nt: TGTGCCAGCAGTTGGCCCCGACAGGCGGGGAACACTGAAGCTTTCTTT
CDR3aa: CASSWPRQAGNTEAFF

abundance: NA
d_gene: NA
v_gene: TRBV5-1
len: 14
j_gene: TRBJ2-3
CDR3nt: TGCGCCAGCATCGGGTGGCGGATCACAGATACGCAGTATTTT
CDR3aa: CASIGWRITDTQYF

abundance: NA
d_gene: TRBD1
v_gene: TRBV11-3
len: 14
j_gene: TRBJ1-1
CDR3nt: TGTGCCAGCAGCCCAACCACAGGGGGCACTGAAGCTTTCTTT
CDR3aa: CASSPTTGGTEAFF

abundance: NA
d_gene: TRBD1
v_gene: TRBV19
len: 14
j_gene: TRBJ1-2
CDR3nt: TGTGCCAGTAGCGGACAGGGGAGAGACTATGGCTACACCTTC
CDR3aa: CASSGQGRDYGYTF

abundance: NA
d_gene: NA
v_gene: TRBV6-6
len: 15
j_gene: TRBJ2-1
CDR3nt: TGTGCCAGCAGTTACGGGGACATGAGATTAGATGAGCAGTTCTTC
CDR3aa: CASSYGDMRLDEQFF

abundance: NA
d_gene: NA
v_gene: TRBV5-1
len: 14
j_gene: TRBJ1-2
CDR3nt: TGCGCCAGCAGCTTAGACTCAGATACGTATGGCTACACCTTC
CDR3aa: CASSLDSDTYGYTF

abundance: once
d_gene: NA
v_gene: TRBV6-2/TRBV6-3
len: 18
j_gene: TRBJ1-1
CDR3nt: TGTGCCAGCAGTTACTCGATACCCAGGGGAATGACGAACACTGAAGCTTTCTTT
CDR3aa: CASSYSIPRGMTNTEAFF

abundance: NA
d_gene: TRBD2
v_gene: TRBV7-8
len: 12
j_gene: TRBJ2-1
CDR3nt: TGTGCCAGCAGCCAAAGCGGGAGTGAGCAGTTCTTC
CDR3aa: CASSQSGSEQFF

abundance: once
d_gene: NA
v_gene: TRBV28
len: 14
j_gene: TRBJ2-7
CDR3nt: NA
CDR3aa: CASSSSTSYYEQYF

abundance: once
d_gene: NA
v_gene: TRBV27
len: 13
j_gene: TRBJ1-2
CDR3nt: TGTGCCAGCAGTTTATCGACAGCGTATGGCTACACCTTC
CDR3aa: CASSLSTAYGYTF

abundance: NA
d_gene: TRBD2
v_gene: TRBV28
len: 14
j_gene: TRBJ2-1
CDR3nt: TGTGCCAGCAGGTCTAGCGGGAGGGGAGATGAGCAGTTCTTC
CDR3aa: CASRSSGRGDEQFF

abundance: NA
d_gene: TRBD2
v_gene: TRBV7-6
len: 13
j_gene: TRBJ2-5
CDR3nt: TGTGCCATCCGGTGGCGGGGGAGGGAGACCCAGTACTTC
CDR3aa: CAIRWRGRETQYF

abundance: NA
d_gene: TRBD2
v_gene: TRBV2
len: 13
j_gene: TRBJ2-7
CDR3nt: TGTGCCAGCAGTGCTAGCGGACCCTACGAGCAGTACTTC
CDR3aa: CASSASGPYEQYF

abundance: NA
d_gene: TRBD2
v_gene: TRBV18
len: 16
j_gene: TRBJ2-3
CDR3nt: TGTGCCAGCTCACGAAATAGCGGGGGCGGCACAGATACGCAGTATTTT
CDR3aa: CASSRNSGGGTDTQYF

abundance: NA
d_gene: TRBD1
v_gene: TRBV28
len: 13
j_gene: TRBJ2-7
CDR3nt: TGTGCCAGCAGTGGACAGGGGGCTTACGAGCAGTACTTC
CDR3aa: CASSGQGAYEQYF

abundance: NA
d_gene: NA
v_gene: TRBV10-2
len: 11
j_gene: TRBJ2-7
CDR3nt: TGCGCCAGCAGTAGAGAGTCCGAGCAGTACTTC
CDR3aa: CASSRESEQYF

abundance: NA
d_gene: TRBD1
v_gene: TRBV5-1
len: 14
j_gene: TRBJ2-1
CDR3nt: TGCGCCAGCACTCAGACAGGGGTATACAATGAGCAGTTCTTC
CDR3aa: CASTQTGVYNEQFF

abundance: NA
d_gene: NA
v_gene: TRBV7-3
len: 15
j_gene: TRBJ2-7
CDR3nt: TGTGCCAGCAGCTTAAAGGGGGGGCCCGTTTACGAGCAGTACTTC
CDR3aa: CASSLKGGPVYEQYF